What follows are 30 T cell receptor beta chains derived from one specimen sequenced in a study of blood T cells in healthy people across ages. A second PCR, run for roughly 7 to 11 cycles, used a sample-barcoded 5' primer plus a J-beta primer mix. TCRdb reprocessed the 5' RACE reads with MiXCR, giving one entry per CDR3 protein. The profile shows roughly 1 million distinct CDR3 sequences, about 25% of them singletons. These data were likewise used in another study, on T cells of mothers and their children.

The specimen sequenced was blood. Receptors were obtained from a girl aged 2-10 years in good health.

This clonotype turned up a few times. At one end the junction does not follow the germline gene, possibly because of a read error. J is TRBJ2-1 and V is TRBV27, with D perhaps TRBD1 (5 bases). The germline V gene has CDR1 MNHEY and CDR2 SMNVEV (reference sequence). The CDR3 is 14 residues long. The CDR3 sequence: CASSLWGSHNEQFF. For the CDR3, the DNA is TGTGCCAGCAGTTTATGGGGCTCCCACAATGAGCAGTTCTTC.

In its sample, this clonotype was seen a few times. The V call is TRBV29-1, the J call TRBJ2-5; 11 nucleotides line up with TRBD1. V trimming: 6 bases; J trimming: 4 bases; junction bases outside the gene matches: 7. The CDR3 sequence is 14 residues long. The V gene's germline CDR1 is SQVTM and CDR2 ANQGSEA. The chain's CDR3 is CSVAGTGGPETQYF. In DNA form, the CDR3 reads TGCAGCGTAGCCGGGACAGGGGGTCCAGAGACCCAGTACTTC.

The table lists this clonotype with a few counts. A read error may account for a junction end that differs from germline. The chain couples TRBV6-5 to TRBJ2-3; D is uncertain. Germline lookup yields CDR1 MNHEY and CDR2 SVGAGI. The CDR3 has 16 amino acids. Written as DNA, the CDR3 is TGTGTCAGCAGTTACGGGCCCGGCCCTCGAGCAGATACGCAGTATTTT. It translates to CVSSYGPGPRADTQYF.

This chain joins TRBV20-1 and TRBJ2-1; 7 positions agree with TRBD2. V lost 0 bases to trimming and J lost 2 bases; unmatched junction nucleotides: 13. CDR1 and CDR2 (germline): DFQATT, SNEGSKA (reference sequence). This CDR3 contains 18 residues. CDR3 sequence (DNA): TGCAGTGCTAGAGATAGAGGACTAGTAGGGCCCCCCTACAATGAGCAGTTCTTC. Translating it yields CSARDRGLVGPPYNEQFF.

V is TRBV7-2 and J is TRBJ2-3; tentative D call: TRBD1 (5 bases). This CDR3 is 15 amino acids long. Between the trimmed V and J ends, which lost 8 bases and 6 bases, there was a span of 21 bases. The V gene's germline CDR1 is SGHTA and CDR2 FQGNSA. The CDR3 is CASSVLGQGYDTQYF. In DNA, the CDR3 is TGTGCCAGCTCCGTCTTGGGCCAGGGATATGATACGCAGTATTTT.

This clonotype was recorded a few times. The rearrangement uses TRBV29-1 and TRBJ1-2, with a possible D match to TRBD1 (6 bases). The CDR3 consists of 13 residues. The V gene lost 5 bases and the J gene lost 7 bases, with 17 bases spanning the gap. Germline values: CDR1 SQVTM, CDR2 ANQGSEA. The CDR3 protein is CSVITGWTSGYTF. In DNA, the CDR3 is TGCAGCGTTATAACAGGGTGGACGAGTGGCTACACCTTC.

There are a few counts of this clonotype. The CDR3 region is CATSDPNDRGTETQYF. CDR3 nucleotide sequence: TGTGCCACCAGTGACCCCAATGACAGGGGGACAGAGACCCAGTACTTC. This sequence joins TRBV24-1 and TRBJ2-5; TRBD1 aligns across 9 bases. Germline V CDR1 and CDR2: KGHDR, SFDVKD. V shed 4 bases and J 4 bases; nucleotides not matched to a gene: 9. CDR3 size: 16 residues.

This clonotype has only a few counts. CDR3 loop: CSATGTYLPGAKNIQYF. In nucleotides, the CDR3 is TGCAGTGCAACCGGGACCTATTTGCCGGGGGCCAAAAACATTCAGTACTTC. The V gene is TRBV20-1, the J gene TRBJ2-4, with D tentatively TRBD1 or TRBD2 (5 bases each). The germline gives CDR1 DFQATT, CDR2 SNEGSKA (reference sequence). CDR3 length: 17 residues. Trimming took 6 bases from V and 1 from J, leaving 22 bases between them.

This clonotype turned up a few times. The gene calls are TRBV6-5 and TRBJ2-5; D call uncertain. CDR1 MNHEY and CDR2 SVGAGI come from the germline V gene. The CDR3 is 15 residues long. V shed 6 bases and J shed 2 bases, with 16 bases lying between them. CDR3 sequence reads: CASRARPDGQETQYF. As DNA, the CDR3 is TGTGCCAGCAGGGCCCGACCGGACGGACAAGAGACCCAGTACTTC.

In its sample, this clonotype was seen a few times. The chain combines TRBV7-3 with TRBJ2-3, with TRBD1 identical over 9 bases. The V gene end was trimmed by 6 bases and the J gene end by 2 bases; junction bases not matched to a gene: 6. CDR1 and CDR2 (germline): SGHTA, FQGTGA. The CDR3 is made up of 15 amino acids. The CDR3 DNA follows: TGTGCCAGCAGTTTGACAGGGGGACCCACAGATACGCAGTATTTT. This encodes CASSLTGGPTDTQYF. Looking up the rest from reference TRBV7-3 and TRBJ2-3 gives the full variable domain: GAGVSQTPSNKVTEKGKYVELRCDPISGHTALYWYRQSLGQGPEFLIYFQGTGAADDSGLPNDRFFAVRPEGSVSTLKIQRTERGDSAVYLCASSLTGGPTDTQYFGPGTRLTVL.

This clonotype has a handful of counts. The chain combines TRBV18 with TRBJ2-5; no clear D gene. Germline V gives CDR1 KGHSH, CDR2 LQKENI. V gave up 1 base and J gave up 3 bases, with 6 bases separating them. The CDR3 is 13 residues long. CDR3 residues: CASSPRAEETQYF. The CDR3 DNA follows: TGTGCCAGCTCACCACGGGCAGAAGAGACCCAGTACTTC.

This clonotype was recorded only once. The V call is TRBV12-3 or TRBV12-4, the J call TRBJ2-1, with D perhaps TRBD2 (7 bases). This CDR3 contains 15 residues. V was clipped by 6 bases and J by 12 bases, with 24 bases between them. CDR3 nucleotides: TGTGCCAGCAGCCCATCTCCTGTCACAGGGAGGGGGCAGTTCTTC. This encodes CASSPSPVTGRGQFF.

This clonotype was counted a few times. The chain links TRBV5-1 to TRBJ1-1, with D perhaps TRBD1 (6 bases). Germline CDR1 and CDR2: SGHRS and YFSETQ. The V and J ends lost 0 bases and 4 bases respectively, with 13 bases between them. This CDR3 region has 15 residues. The CDR3 DNA reads as TGCGCCAGCAGCTTGGTGGCAGGGGCGAGCACTGAAGCTTTCTTT. It yields the protein CASSLVAGASTEAFF.

The gene calls are TRBV6-6 and TRBJ2-3; TRBD2 matches 9 bases. The CDR3 loop spans 15 amino acids. Per the germline V gene, CDR1 is MNHNY and CDR2 is SVGAGI (reference sequence). V was pared by 9 bases and J by 0 bases, with 7 bases of the junction left unmatched. The chain's CDR3 is CASWRLAESTDTQYF. In DNA, the CDR3 is TGTGCCAGTTGGAGACTAGCGGAGAGCACAGATACGCAGTATTTT.

The rearrangement links TRBV12-3 or TRBV12-4 to TRBJ1-2, with 8 bases that match TRBD1. CDR3 length equals 14 residues. Trimming removed 8 bases from V and 6 bases from J; junction bases left unmatched: 11. In DNA form, the CDR3 reads TGTGCCAGCGGACAACCGGGACAGGCGGATGGCTACACCTTC. It is translated as CASGQPGQADGYTF.

This clonotype was counted a single time. This sequence joins TRBV20-1 and TRBJ1-1; D remains ambiguous. Germline-derived CDR1 and CDR2 are DFQATT and SNEGSKA (reference sequence). This CDR3 comprises 11 residues. V was clipped by 7 bases and J by 3 bases, with 9 bases between them. The CDR3 here is CSVRPDTEAFF. The CDR3 bases are TGCAGTGTCAGGCCGGACACTGAAGCTTTCTTT.

This clonotype has just a few counts. The chain carries TRBV4-2 and TRBJ2-7, with 7 bases matching TRBD2. CDR3 length: 15 amino acids. Germline V gene lookup returns CDR1 LGHNA and CDR2 YNFKEQ. After removal of 0 bases from V and 3 bases from J, the junction contained 5 bases not matched to a gene. The CDR3 coding sequence is TGTGCCAGCAGCCAAGAGGGCGGGAGTAGCTACGAGCAGTACTTC. Amino acid sequence: CASSQEGGSSYEQYF.

In this sample, this clonotype turned up a few times. V and J are TRBV10-2 and TRBJ2-5; TRBD1 matches at 9 bases. The DNA end is a closer match to TRBJ2-7, so the J assignment may be wrong. Looked up from germline, CDR1 is WSHSY and CDR2 is SAAADI. The CDR3 consists of 16 residues. CDR3 protein: CASIKYRDRVSNEQYF. The DNA for the CDR3 is TGCGCCAGCATAAAGTATAGGGACAGGGTTTCCAACGAGCAGTACTTC.

This chain uses TRBV20-1 with TRBJ2-1; 12 nucleotides match TRBD2. This CDR3 has 17 amino acids. Germline V CDR1 and CDR2: DFQATT, SNEGSKA (reference sequence). V dropped 5 bases and J dropped 0; count of bases not matched to a gene: 8. CDR3 amino acids: CSARTSGDFSSYNEQFF. CDR3 DNA: TGCAGTGCTCGGACTAGCGGGGATTTTAGCTCCTACAATGAGCAGTTCTTC.

The DNA of the CDR3 is TGTGCCAGCAGCCCCACCGGGCCTATCGGCGAGCAGTACTTC. This sequence encodes CASSPTGPIGEQYF. The chain couples TRBV7-3 to TRBJ2-1, with D uncertain. The J call may be wrong; the DNA end is better matched by TRBJ2-7. The CDR3 covers 14 residues. Germline CDR1 SGHTA, CDR2 FQGTGA.

This chain connects TRBV12-3 or TRBV12-4 to TRBJ2-1; tentative D call: TRBD2 (6 bases). CDR3 length equals 16 residues. V was clipped by 7 bases and J by 2 bases, with 18 bases between them. CDR3 region: CASKTRDSVTYNEQFF. The CDR3 nucleotides read TGTGCCAGCAAGACCAGGGACTCCGTAACCTACAATGAGCAGTTCTTC.

The chain joins TRBV5-1 to TRBJ2-5; 8 bases agree with TRBD1. The J call may be in error: the DNA end matches TRBJ2-7 better. CDR1 and CDR2 (germline): SGHRS, YFSETQ. The CDR3 has 16 residues. The CDR3 DNA follows: TGCGCCAGCAGCCTAGCCCGGGACAGGCCTTCCTACGAGCAGTACTTC. Translating gives CASSLARDRPSYEQYF.

As for this clonotype: Germline is not matched at one junction end, which may reflect a read error. The rearrangement links TRBV28 to TRBJ2-3; no clear D. CDR3 length equals 16 residues. From germline, CDR1 is MDHEN and CDR2 SYDVKM. CDR3 sequence: CASSLVGMAATDTQYF. CDR3 coding DNA: TGTGCTAGCAGTTTAGTGGGGATGGCTGCGACAGATACGCAGTATTTT.

J is TRBJ2-1 and V is TRBV13; TRBD2 aligns across 7 bases. Germline-derived CDR1 and CDR2 are PRHDT and FYEKMQ (reference sequence). The CDR3 has 17 residues. The ends lost 2 bases at V and 2 bases at J; junction bases unmatched: 9. CDR3 in amino acids: CASSLKVGGLTYNEQFF. CDR3 coding DNA: TGTGCCAGCAGCTTAAAGGTTGGGGGACTAACCTACAATGAGCAGTTCTTC.

The chain has TRBV7-3 and TRBJ2-5, with 7 positions matching TRBD2. The length of the CDR3 is 14 residues. Germline V gives CDR1 SGHTA, CDR2 FQGTGA. Trimming cost V 5 bases and J 3 bases; bases outside gene matches: 6. The CDR3 coding sequence is TGTGCCAGCAGCCCTCTCGGGGGGAAAGAGACCCAGTACTTC. It encodes CASSPLGGKETQYF.

This clonotype came up a few times. V gene TRBV11-2 combines with J gene TRBJ1-2, with a possible D match to TRBD1 (6 bases). This CDR3 has 15 residues. Germline CDR1 and CDR2: SGHAT and FQNNGV. The V and J ends lost 5 bases and 4 bases respectively, with 17 bases between them. The CDR3 loop reads CASSPAPGTSYGYTF. CDR3 in DNA: TGTGCCAGCAGCCCCGCTCCCGGGACATCCTATGGCTACACCTTC.

The V gene is TRBV6-1, the J gene TRBJ2-7, with D possibly being TRBD1 (5 bases). The CDR3 covers 18 residues. V was pared by 2 bases and J by 2 bases, with 22 bases between. Germline CDR1 MNHNS, CDR2 SASEGT. CDR3 region: CASSESGSLSAGPYEQYF. The CDR3 DNA follows: TGTGCCAGCAGTGAAAGTGGATCCCTTTCGGCAGGGCCCTACGAGCAGTACTTC.

This clonotype was seen more than once but under ten times. This chain connects TRBV5-1 to TRBJ2-7; the D is unclear. The CDR3 runs to 15 residues. Trimming cost V 1 base and J 3 bases, with 14 bases left between them. Germline V gene sequence: CDR1 SGHRS, CDR2 YFSETQ. CDR3 sequence reads: CASSLSVPVNYEQYF. DNA of the CDR3: TGCGCCAGCAGCTTGTCTGTGCCGGTAAACTACGAGCAGTACTTC. The whole variable domain, remainder taken from reference TRBV5-1 and TRBJ2-7, is KAGVTQTPRYLIKTRGQQVTLSCSPISGHRSVSWYQQTPGQGLQFLFEYFSETQRNKGNFPGRFSGRQFSNSRSEMNVSTLELGDSALYLCASSLSVPVNYEQYFGPGTRLTVT.

This clonotype has more than one count but fewer than ten. The chain uses TRBV11-2 and TRBJ2-1; 10 bases match TRBD1. CDR3 size: 18 residues. Unmatched junction bases numbered 7, after V lost 2 bases and J lost 0 bases. CDR1 and CDR2 from the germline V gene are SGHAT and FQNNGV. Written as DNA, the CDR3 is TGTGCCAGCAGCTTACCTACCAGGGACAGGGGCTCCTACAATGAGCAGTTCTTC. It translates to CASSLPTRDRGSYNEQFF.

This clonotype was found a few times. J is TRBJ1-3 and V is TRBV12-5; no reliable D call. CDR1 and CDR2 from the germline V gene are LGHNT and FRNRAP. V was cut by 1 base and J by 6 bases, with 16 bases left in between. There are 16 residues in the CDR3. CDR3: CASGLATEGLSNTIYF. DNA for the CDR3: TGTGCTAGTGGTTTGGCCACGGAAGGGTTGTCAAACACCATATATTTT. Variable domain in full (rest from reference TRBV12-5 and TRBJ1-3): DARVTQTPRHKVTEMGQEVTMRCQPILGHNTVFWYRQTMMQGLELLAYFRNRAPLDDSGMPKDRFSAEMPDATLATLKIQPSEPRDSAVYFCASGLATEGLSNTIYFGEGSWLTVV.